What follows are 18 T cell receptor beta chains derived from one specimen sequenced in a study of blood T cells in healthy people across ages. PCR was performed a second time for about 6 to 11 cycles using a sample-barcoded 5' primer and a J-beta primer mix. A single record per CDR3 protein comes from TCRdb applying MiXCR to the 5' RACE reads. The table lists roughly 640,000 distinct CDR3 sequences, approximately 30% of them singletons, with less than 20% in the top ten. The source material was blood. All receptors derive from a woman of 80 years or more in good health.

The CDR3 bases are TGTGCCAGCAGCCAAGTCCCCGGACTAGCGGGGGGGCAAGAGACCCAGTACTTC. This encodes CASSQVPGLAGGQETQYF. The J gene is TRBJ2-5, the V gene TRBV4-2; the match to TRBD2 covers 15 bases. CDR1 LGHNA and CDR2 YNFKEQ come from the germline V gene. CDR3 length: 18 residues. Trimming took 1 base from V and 2 from J; bases not matched to a gene: 5.

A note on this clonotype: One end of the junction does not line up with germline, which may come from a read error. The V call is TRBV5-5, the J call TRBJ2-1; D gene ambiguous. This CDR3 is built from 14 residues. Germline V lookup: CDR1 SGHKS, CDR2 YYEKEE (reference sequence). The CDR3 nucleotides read TGTGCCTGCAGCCCCCGGCTATCCTACAATGAGCAGTTCTTC. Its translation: CACSPRLSYNEQFF. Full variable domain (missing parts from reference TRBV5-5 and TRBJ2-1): DAGVTQSPTHLIKTRGQQVTLRCSPISGHKSVSWYQQVLGQGPQFIFQYYEKEERGRGNFPDRFSARQFPNYSSELNVNALLLGDSALYLCACSPRLSYNEQFFGPGTRLTVL.

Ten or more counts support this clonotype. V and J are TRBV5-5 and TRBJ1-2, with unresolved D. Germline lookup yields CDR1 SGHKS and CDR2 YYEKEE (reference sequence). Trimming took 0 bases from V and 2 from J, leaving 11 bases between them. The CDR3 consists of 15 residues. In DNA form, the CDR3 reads TGTGCCAGCAGCTTGGAGCAGGCGCTCAACTATGGCTACACCTTC. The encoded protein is CASSLEQALNYGYTF. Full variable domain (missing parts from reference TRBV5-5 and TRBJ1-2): DAGVTQSPTHLIKTRGQQVTLRCSPISGHKSVSWYQQVLGQGPQFIFQYYEKEERGRGNFPDRFSARQFPNYSSELNVNALLLGDSALYLCASSLEQALNYGYTFGSGTRLTVV.

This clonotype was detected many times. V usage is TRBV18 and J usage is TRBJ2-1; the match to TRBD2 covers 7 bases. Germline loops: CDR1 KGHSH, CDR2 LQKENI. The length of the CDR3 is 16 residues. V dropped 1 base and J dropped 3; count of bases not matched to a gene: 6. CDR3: CASSPRGGGNYNEQFF. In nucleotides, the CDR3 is TGTGCCAGCTCACCACGGGGCGGGGGAAACTACAATGAGCAGTTCTTC.

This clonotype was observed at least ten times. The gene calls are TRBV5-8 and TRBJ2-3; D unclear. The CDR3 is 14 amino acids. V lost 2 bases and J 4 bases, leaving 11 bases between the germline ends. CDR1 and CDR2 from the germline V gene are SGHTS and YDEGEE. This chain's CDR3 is CASSFDPRADTQYF. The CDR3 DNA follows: TGTGCCAGCAGCTTCGACCCAAGAGCAGATACGCAGTATTTT.

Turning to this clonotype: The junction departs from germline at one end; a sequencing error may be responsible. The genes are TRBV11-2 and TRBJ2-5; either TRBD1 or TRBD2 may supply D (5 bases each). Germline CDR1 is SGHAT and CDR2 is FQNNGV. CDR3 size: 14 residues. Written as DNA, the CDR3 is TGTGCCAGCAGCTTATGGGACCGACAAGAGGCCCAGTACTTC. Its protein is CASSLWDRQEAQYF.

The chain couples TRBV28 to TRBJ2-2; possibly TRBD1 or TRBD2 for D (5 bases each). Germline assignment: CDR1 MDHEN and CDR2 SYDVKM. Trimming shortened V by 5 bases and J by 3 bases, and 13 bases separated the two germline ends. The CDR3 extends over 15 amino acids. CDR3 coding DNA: TGTGCCAGCAGTCCCGGGGCAGGAGACACCGGGGAGCTGTTTTTT. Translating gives CASSPGAGDTGELFF.

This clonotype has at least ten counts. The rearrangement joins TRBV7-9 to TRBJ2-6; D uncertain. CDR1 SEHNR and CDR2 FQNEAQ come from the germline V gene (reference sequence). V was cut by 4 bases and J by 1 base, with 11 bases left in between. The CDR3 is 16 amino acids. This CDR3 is CASSSTDASGANVLTF. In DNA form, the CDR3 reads TGTGCCAGCAGCTCGACGGACGCATCTGGGGCCAACGTCCTGACTTTC.

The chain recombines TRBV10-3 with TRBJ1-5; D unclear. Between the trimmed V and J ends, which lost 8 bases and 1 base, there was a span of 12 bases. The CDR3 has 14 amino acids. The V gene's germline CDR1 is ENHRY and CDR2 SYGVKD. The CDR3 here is CAIRATGSNQPQHF. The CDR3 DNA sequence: TGTGCCATCCGGGCGACTGGGAGCAATCAGCCCCAGCATTTT.

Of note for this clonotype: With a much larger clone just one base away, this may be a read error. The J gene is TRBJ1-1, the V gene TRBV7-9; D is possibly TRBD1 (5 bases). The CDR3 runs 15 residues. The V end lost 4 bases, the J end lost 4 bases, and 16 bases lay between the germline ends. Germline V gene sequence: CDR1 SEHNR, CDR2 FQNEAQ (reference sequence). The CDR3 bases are TGTGCCAGCAGCTCAGATCAGGGCTACTCCACTGAAGCTTTCTTT. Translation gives CASSSDQGYSTEAFF.

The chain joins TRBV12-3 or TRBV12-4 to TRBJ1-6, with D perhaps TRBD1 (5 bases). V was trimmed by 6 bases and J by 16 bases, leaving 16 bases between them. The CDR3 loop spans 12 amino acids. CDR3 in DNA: TGTGCCAGCAGCCTCCCCGGGACGGCGCTCCACTTT. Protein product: CASSLPGTALHF.

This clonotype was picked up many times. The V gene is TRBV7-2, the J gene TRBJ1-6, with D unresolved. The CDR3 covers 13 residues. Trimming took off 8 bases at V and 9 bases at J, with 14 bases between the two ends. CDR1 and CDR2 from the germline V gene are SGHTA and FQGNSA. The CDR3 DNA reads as TGTGCCAGCCGTAACGGGTTGATTTCACCCCTCCACTTT. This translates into CASRNGLISPLHF.

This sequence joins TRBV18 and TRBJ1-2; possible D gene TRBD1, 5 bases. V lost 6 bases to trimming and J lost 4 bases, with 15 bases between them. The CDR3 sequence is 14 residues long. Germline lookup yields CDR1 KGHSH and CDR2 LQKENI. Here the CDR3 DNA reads TGTGCCAGCTCTACAACTTCAGGGCTCTATGGCTACACCTTC. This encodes CASSTTSGLYGYTF.

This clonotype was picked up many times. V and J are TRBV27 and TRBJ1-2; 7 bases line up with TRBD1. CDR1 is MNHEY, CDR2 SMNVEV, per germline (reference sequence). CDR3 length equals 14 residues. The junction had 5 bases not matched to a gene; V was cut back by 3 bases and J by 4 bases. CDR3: CASSFLGQPYGYTF. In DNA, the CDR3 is TGTGCCAGCAGTTTCTTGGGACAGCCCTATGGCTACACCTTC.

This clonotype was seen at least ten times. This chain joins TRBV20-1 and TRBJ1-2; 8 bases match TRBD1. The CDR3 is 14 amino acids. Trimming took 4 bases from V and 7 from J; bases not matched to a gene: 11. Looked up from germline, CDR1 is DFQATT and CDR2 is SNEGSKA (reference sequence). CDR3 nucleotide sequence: TGCAGTGCTAAAGGGGAGGACAGGGAGAGTGGCTACACCTTC. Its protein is CSAKGEDRESGYTF.

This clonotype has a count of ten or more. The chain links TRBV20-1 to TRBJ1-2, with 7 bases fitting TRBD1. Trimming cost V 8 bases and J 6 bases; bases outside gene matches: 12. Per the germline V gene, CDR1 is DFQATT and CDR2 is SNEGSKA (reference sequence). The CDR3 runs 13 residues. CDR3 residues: CSHSTGLGDGYTF. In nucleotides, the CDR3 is TGCAGTCACTCGACAGGGCTGGGTGATGGCTACACCTTC.

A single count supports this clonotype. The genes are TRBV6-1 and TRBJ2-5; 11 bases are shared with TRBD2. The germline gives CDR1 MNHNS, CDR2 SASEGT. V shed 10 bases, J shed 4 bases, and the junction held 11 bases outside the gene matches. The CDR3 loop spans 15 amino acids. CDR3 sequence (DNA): TGTGCCACCGATATAGCGGGGGGGTCCGGAGAGACCCAGTACTTC. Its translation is CATDIAGGSGETQYF.

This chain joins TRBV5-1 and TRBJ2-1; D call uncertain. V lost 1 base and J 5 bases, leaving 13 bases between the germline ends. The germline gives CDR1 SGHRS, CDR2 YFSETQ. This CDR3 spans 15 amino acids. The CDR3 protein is CASSLILGRNNEQFF. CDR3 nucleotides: TGCGCCAGCAGCTTGATTTTGGGCAGAAACAATGAGCAGTTCTTC. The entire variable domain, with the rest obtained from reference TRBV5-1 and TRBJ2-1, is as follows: KAGVTQTPRYLIKTRGQQVTLSCSPISGHRSVSWYQQTPGQGLQFLFEYFSETQRNKGNFPGRFSGRQFSNSRSEMNVSTLELGDSALYLCASSLILGRNNEQFFGPGTRLTVL.